The clone carrying this TCR beta chain was observed a few times. The antigen is unknown. In the study's own analysis: After removing out-of-frame reads, around 2,000,000 distinct TCRbeta sequences remained. Profiled with immunoSEQ multiplex PCR; TCRdb holds only in-frame clones, not every one. V, J and clone size were drawn from that table, and D and trimming were deduced from the DNA. The sample holds approximately 41,000 clones, about 82% seen once. The sort gate was single viable CD3+CD4+CD8-CD45RO+ cells for memory CD4+ T cells. Serostatus was set by detecting CMV pp150, pp28, p38, p52 IgG. This entry is derived from a study of memory CD4+ T cells and cytomegalovirus serostatus. Findings of the study overall: Each of fewer than 80 CMV-associated TCRbeta sequences occurred in one to five individuals. Suggested: most of the CMV-linked TCR signature lies in CD4+ memory cells.

The CDR3 sequence is 14 residues long. V lost 1 base, J lost 4 bases, and 8 bases lay in between. CDR1 is MNHNS, CDR2 SASEGT, per germline. Sample: memory CD4+ T cells from blood. The source is an adult in good health and CMV-seronegative. The rearrangement joins TRBV6-1 to TRBJ1-5; unclear D gene. In DNA form, the CDR3 reads TGTGCCAGCAGTGAAGGTATTGGAAATCAGCCCCAGCATTTT. This sequence encodes CASSEGIGNQPQHF.